A single sample is the source of the 27 T cell receptor beta chains below, sequenced in a study of blood T cell repertoires in COVID-19. Produced via immunoSEQ multiplex PCR; TCRdb's table is partial and in-frame only. The table includes a few hundred thousand clones, 85% detected once. Sequenced sample: peripheral blood. Source of these receptors: a woman between 18 and 29 years old with acute or convalescent COVID-19.

This rearrangement joins TRBV13 to TRBJ2-3; the match to TRBD2 covers 12 bases. After removal of 0 bases from V and 6 bases from J, the junction contained 7 bases not matched to a gene. CDR1 is PRHDT, CDR2 FYEKMQ, per germline (reference sequence). The CDR3 loop spans 17 amino acids. CDR3 coding DNA: TGTGCCAGCAGCTTAGGCCACCTAGCGGGGGGGATGGATACGCAGTATTTT. It encodes CASSLGHLAGGMDTQYF.

V usage is TRBV3-1 (or the pseudogene TRBV3-2) and J usage is TRBJ2-1, with D perhaps matching TRBD2 (5 bases). V was shortened by 0 bases and J by 2 bases, with 5 bases between the two germline ends. Germline assignment: CDR1 LGHDT and CDR2 YNNKEL (reference sequence). The CDR3 spans 14 residues. The CDR3 sequence is CASSQERAYNEQFF. The CDR3, as DNA: TGTGCCAGCAGCCAAGAGAGGGCCTACAATGAGCAGTTCTTC.

V and J are TRBV28 and TRBJ2-1; the D is unclear. CDR3 length equals 14 residues. Germline assignment: CDR1 MDHEN and CDR2 SYDVKM. Between the trimmed V and J ends, which lost 5 bases and 4 bases, there was a span of 12 bases. The CDR3 nucleotides are TGTGCCAGCAGTCCTGCACCGGAGTACAATGAGCAGTTCTTC. Its protein is CASSPAPEYNEQFF.

This sequence joins TRBV4-1 and TRBJ2-3; D might be TRBD2 (6 bases). CDR3 size: 14 residues. The V and J ends lost 3 bases and 4 bases respectively, with 11 bases between them. Per the germline V gene, CDR1 is MGHRA and CDR2 is YSYEKL. CDR3 region: CASSQGPSADTQYF. As DNA, the CDR3 is TGCGCCAGCAGCCAGGGACCTAGCGCAGATACGCAGTATTTT.

The sample holds many counts of this clone. The gene calls are TRBV19 and TRBJ2-1; D possibly corresponds to TRBD1 (5 bases). CDR3 length: 14 amino acids. Trimming pared 3 bases from V and 5 bases from J, leaving 11 bases between. Per the germline V gene, CDR1 is LNHDA and CDR2 is SQIVND (reference sequence). In DNA, the CDR3 is TGTGCCAGTAGTATTGCTAAGGGGAACAATGAGCAGTTCTTC. It is translated as CASSIAKGNNEQFF.

CDR3 DNA sequence: TGTGCCAGTAGTAAGGACAGGGTTTCTGCCAATGAGCAGTTCTTC. This sequence encodes CASSKDRVSANEQFF. This chain joins TRBV19 and TRBJ2-1; 8 bases map to TRBD1. CDR1 is LNHDA, CDR2 SQIVND, per germline (reference sequence). With 4 bases clipped from V and 6 bases from J, the junction kept 8 bases outside the gene matches. The length of the CDR3 is 15 residues.

The chain combines TRBV28 with TRBJ2-2; 9 nucleotides align to TRBD1. The CDR3 loop spans 16 amino acids. J was trimmed by 6 bases and V by 6 bases; bases with no gene match: 11. CDR1 MDHEN and CDR2 SYDVKM come from the germline V gene. The CDR3 reads CASSGLRQGESGELFF. In DNA form, the CDR3 reads TGTGCCAGCAGCGGACTCAGACAGGGGGAATCCGGGGAGCTGTTTTTT. The whole variable domain, remainder taken from reference TRBV28 and TRBJ2-2, is DVKVTQSSRYLVKRTGEKVFLECVQDMDHENMFWYRQDPGLGLRLIYFSYDVKMKEKGDIPEGYSVSREKKERFSLILESASTNQTSMYLCASSGLRQGESGELFFGEGSRLTVL.

The chain uses TRBV30 and TRBJ1-5, with D perhaps matching TRBD1 (5 bases). Trimming cost V 4 bases and J 0 bases, with 19 bases left between them. Germline V lookup: CDR1 GTSNPN, CDR2 SVGIG (reference sequence). This CDR3 is built from 17 residues. The CDR3 reads CAWKLGKTENSNQPQHF. CDR3 bases: TGTGCCTGGAAATTGGGAAAGACAGAAAATAGCAATCAGCCCCAGCATTTT.

The V call is TRBV15, the J call TRBJ1-2; 9 bases are a match to TRBD1. This CDR3 has 15 residues. The trim removed 1 base at V and 8 bases at J, leaving 8 bases unmatched. The germline V gene encodes CDR1 LNHNV and CDR2 YYDKDF (reference sequence). Written as DNA, the CDR3 is TGTGCCACCAGCAGAGGTCCGGGACAGGGTCAAGGCTACACCTTC. Amino acids: CATSRGPGQGQGYTF.

This chain links TRBV5-1 with TRBJ2-5; tentatively, D is TRBD1 (5 bases). V lost 3 bases and J 3 bases, leaving 15 bases between the germline ends. The CDR3 loop spans 15 amino acids. The germline gives CDR1 SGHRS, CDR2 YFSETQ. The CDR3 coding sequence is TGCGCCAGCAGCTCCGGAGACAGAGCGAAAGAGACCCAGTACTTC. It codes for CASSSGDRAKETQYF.

The chain couples TRBV6-5 to TRBJ1-2; D perhaps matches TRBD1 (5 bases). The CDR3 is 11 residues long. V was trimmed by 6 bases and J by 4 bases, leaving 6 bases between them. Germline CDR1 and CDR2: MNHEY and SVGAGI. The DNA for the CDR3 is TGTGCCAGCAGGACAGCCTATGGCTACACCTTC. Translated: CASRTAYGYTF.

The chain recombines TRBV6-5 with TRBJ2-7; TRBD2 matches at 8 bases. This CDR3 contains 15 residues. Trimming took 3 bases from V and 4 from J; bases not matched to a gene: 8. Germline V lookup: CDR1 MNHEY, CDR2 SVGAGI. This CDR3 reads CASSYPREGRYEQYF. The CDR3 DNA reads TGTGCCAGCAGTTATCCCCGGGAGGGCCGTTACGAGCAGTACTTC.

The chain couples TRBV9 to TRBJ2-1; 12 bases are a match to TRBD2. Trimming removed 4 bases from V and 6 bases from J; junction bases left unmatched: 5. The CDR3 has 15 residues. Germline V gene sequence: CDR1 SGDLS, CDR2 YYNGEE. The CDR3 reads CASSTSGGTTNEQFF. CDR3 coding DNA: TGTGCCAGCAGCACTAGCGGGGGGACTACCAATGAGCAGTTCTTC.

V and J are TRBV4-1 and TRBJ2-4, with 7 bases that match TRBD1. Germline values: CDR1 MGHRA, CDR2 YSYEKL. Trimming cost V 2 bases and J 8 bases; bases outside gene matches: 12. The CDR3 runs to 16 residues. The DNA of the CDR3 is TGCGCCAGCAGCCAAACCCCCCGAGGGGGCTGGGACATTCAGTACTTC. It is translated as CASSQTPRGGWDIQYF.

V gene TRBV28 combines with J gene TRBJ2-7; 9 nucleotides match TRBD2. CDR1 and CDR2 from the germline V gene are MDHEN and SYDVKM. The CDR3 length is 15 residues. The V segment lost 8 bases and the J segment 2 bases; nucleotides outside the gene matches: 10. This chain's CDR3 is CASFPMTSGPYEQYF. The CDR3 DNA sequence: TGTGCCAGCTTCCCAATGACTAGCGGTCCCTACGAGCAGTACTTC.

The count of this clone is one. In DNA form, the CDR3 reads TGTGCCAGTAGTATGGGGGGACTTAACAATGAGCAGTTCTTC. Protein sequence: CASSMGGLNNEQFF. This chain connects TRBV19 to TRBJ2-1, with D perhaps TRBD2 (6 bases). This CDR3 region has 14 residues. CDR1 and CDR2 (germline): LNHDA, SQIVND (reference sequence). The V gene lost 3 bases and the J gene lost 5 bases, with 11 bases spanning the gap.

V gene TRBV6-1 combines with J gene TRBJ2-1, with D tentatively TRBD2 (5 bases). Trimming left V 2 bases short and J 7 bases short, with 12 bases between. The CDR3 contains 14 residues. Germline values: CDR1 MNHNS, CDR2 SASEGT. Written as DNA, the CDR3 is TGTGCCAGCAGTGAAAGGCCTAGCAAGAATGAGCAGTTCTTC. It translates to CASSERPSKNEQFF.

The J gene is TRBJ1-4, the V gene TRBV27, with TRBD1 identical over 7 bases. The CDR3 consists of 14 residues. V trimming: 5 bases; J trimming: 5 bases; junction bases outside the gene matches: 5. Germline CDR1 and CDR2: MNHEY and SMNVEV (reference sequence). CDR3 sequence (DNA): TGTGCCAGCAGTAACAGGGGTGGGAATGAAAAACTGTTTTTT. It specifies CASSNRGGNEKLFF.

J is TRBJ2-7 and V is TRBV5-5, with 7 bases that match TRBD2. With 2 bases clipped from V and 6 bases from J, the junction kept 2 bases outside the gene matches. Germline loops: CDR1 SGHKS, CDR2 YYEKEE (reference sequence). This CDR3 spans 12 amino acids. CDR3 DNA sequence: TGTGCCAGCAGCTTTGGGGGGGTCGAGCAGTACTTC. Encoded protein: CASSFGGVEQYF.

The V gene is TRBV7-2, the J gene TRBJ2-2, with a tentative D call TRBD2 (5 bases). The CDR3 loop spans 15 amino acids. V lost 3 bases and J lost 5, with 13 bases in between. From germline, CDR1 is SGHTA and CDR2 FQGNSA. The CDR3 protein is CASSFSSGLTGELFF. CDR3 coding DNA: TGTGCCAGCAGCTTCAGTTCGGGGTTAACCGGGGAGCTGTTTTTT.

A single count supports this clone. V and J are TRBV5-1 and TRBJ1-6, with D uncertain. CDR1 and CDR2 from the germline V gene are SGHRS and YFSETQ. Trimming removed 4 bases at V and 0 bases at J, with 5 bases between. The CDR3 length is 14 residues. CDR3 sequence (DNA): TGCGCCAGCAGCATGAGCTCCTATAATTCACCCCTCCACTTT. This gives the protein CASSMSSYNSPLHF.

The chain joins TRBV9 to TRBJ1-2; 11 bases match TRBD1. V dropped 4 bases and J dropped 3; count of bases not matched to a gene: 14. The CDR3 consists of 18 residues. Germline CDR1 SGDLS, CDR2 YYNGEE. The chain's CDR3 is CASSPHGTGGTSDYGYTF. In nucleotides, the CDR3 is TGTGCCAGCAGCCCCCACGGGACAGGGGGAACCAGCGACTATGGCTACACCTTC.

The table lists this clone with a count of one. The rearrangement links TRBV28 to TRBJ2-7; 12 bases are a match to TRBD1. The CDR3 loop spans 15 amino acids. The V gene's germline CDR1 is MDHEN and CDR2 SYDVKM. J was trimmed by 6 bases and V by 1 base; bases with no gene match: 4. CDR3 sequence (DNA): TGTGCCAGCAGTTTATCCGGGACAGGGGGCGTCGAGCAGTACTTC. It codes for CASSLSGTGGVEQYF.

The chain is built from TRBV30 and TRBJ2-7, with D hard to call. The CDR3 runs 12 residues. CDR1 is GTSNPN and CDR2 is SVGIG in the germline V gene (reference sequence). Trimming shortened V by 6 bases and J by 3 bases, and 12 bases separated the two germline ends. The CDR3 DNA reads as TGTGCCTGTGACTTAAGCTACTACGAGCAGTACTTC. Its translation is CACDLSYYEQYF.

This clone was seen only a few times. The CDR3 nucleotides are TGTGCCACCAGCCCCTTGGGGGGGGTCTCCTACGAGCAGTACTTC. As protein: CATSPLGGVSYEQYF. V and J are TRBV15 and TRBJ2-7; 7 nucleotides align to TRBD2. There are 15 residues in the CDR3. CDR1 is LNHNV and CDR2 is YYDKDF in the germline V gene (reference sequence). Unmatched junction bases numbered 7, after V lost 5 bases and J lost 0 bases.

This clone was seen many times. The CDR3 coding sequence is TGTGCCAGCAGTGAATTTTGGGGCATTTCCGGAAACACCATATATTTT. Translation gives CASSEFWGISGNTIYF. The chain links TRBV6-1 to TRBJ1-3; possibly TRBD1 for D (5 bases). The CDR3 extends over 16 amino acids. Trimming left V 2 bases short and J 4 bases short, with 15 bases between. Germline loops: CDR1 MNHNS, CDR2 SASEGT.

CDR3 sequence reads: CASSLYGGANTIYF. Written as DNA, the CDR3 is TGCGCCAGCAGCTTATACGGGGGAGCAAACACCATATATTTT. The chain is built from TRBV5-1 and TRBJ1-3, with D possibly being TRBD1 (5 bases). CDR1 SGHRS and CDR2 YFSETQ come from the germline V gene. The CDR3 has 14 residues. V shed 2 bases and J shed 6 bases, with 12 bases lying between them. Full variable domain (missing parts from reference TRBV5-1 and TRBJ1-3): KAGVTQTPRYLIKTRGQQVTLSCSPISGHRSVSWYQQTPGQGLQFLFEYFSETQRNKGNFPGRFSGRQFSNSRSEMNVSTLELGDSALYLCASSLYGGANTIYFGEGSWLTVV.